This entry lists 9 T cell receptor beta chains sequenced from one sample in a study of tumor-infiltrating lymphocytes in oesophageal squamous cell carcinoma. TCRdb reprocessed the PCR reads via MiXCR and lists one record per CDR3 protein. The sample consists of under 5,000 distinct CDR3 sequences, just under 20% of them appearing once. The sequencing input was normal esophageal tissue next to the tumor. These receptors originate from a male donor with esophageal squamous cell carcinoma.

This clonotype qualifies as medium-sized. This chain uses TRBV7-8 with TRBJ1-5; D ambiguous. Germline loops: CDR1 SGHVS, CDR2 FQNEAQ. CDR3 length equals 15 residues. V was pared by 1 base and J by 3 bases, with 10 bases between. The CDR3, as DNA: TGTGCCAGCAGCTTAGTCCCCGGAACCAATCAGCCCCAGCATTTT. It translates to CASSLVPGTNQPQHF.

This clonotype was seen a few times. The chain uses TRBV9 and TRBJ2-1; D is undetermined. Germline V lookup: CDR1 SGDLS, CDR2 YYNGEE. V was shortened by 0 bases and J by 0 bases, with 10 bases between the two germline ends. The CDR3 has 16 residues. CDR3 sequence reads: CASSVARRSSYNEQFF. The CDR3 bases are TGTGCCAGCAGCGTAGCTCGCAGGAGCTCCTACAATGAGCAGTTCTTC.

The genes are TRBV9 and TRBJ2-3, with no clear D. The CDR3 consists of 13 residues. Germline assignment: CDR1 SGDLS and CDR2 YYNGEE. The V and J ends lost 4 bases and 0 bases respectively, with 6 bases between them. The CDR3 is CASSPSSTDTQYF. As DNA, the CDR3 is TGTGCCAGCAGCCCCTCCAGCACAGATACGCAGTATTTT.

The genes are TRBV5-1 and TRBJ1-3; a weak D match, TRBD1 (5 bases). The V end was cut by 0 bases, the J end by 0 bases, with 22 bases between. Germline CDR1 SGHRS, CDR2 YFSETQ. The length of the CDR3 is 20 residues. The CDR3 coding sequence is TGCGCCAGCAGCTTGGAATGGGGGGAAATCAACCAACGCTCTGGAAACACCATATATTTT. Protein product: CASSLEWGEINQRSGNTIYF.

This clonotype turned up a few times. The chain is built from TRBV9 and TRBJ1-1; D is unresolved. The V gene lost 0 bases and the J gene lost 10 bases, with 16 bases spanning the gap. CDR1 and CDR2 (germline): SGDLS, YYNGEE. This CDR3 has 14 residues. The CDR3 protein is CASSVDPNLRGAFF. The DNA for the CDR3 is TGTGCCAGCAGCGTAGACCCTAACCTTCGCGGAGCTTTCTTT. Supplemented by reference TRBV9 and TRBJ1-1, the full variable domain reads DSGVTQTPKHLITATGQRVTLRCSPRSGDLSVYWYQQSLDQGLQFLIQYYNGEERAKGNILERFSAQQFPDLHSELNLSSLELGDSALYFCASSVDPNLRGAFFGQGTRLTVV.

This clonotype was recorded many times. This rearrangement joins TRBV6-1 to TRBJ2-5; perhaps TRBD2 as D (6 bases). The CDR3 loop spans 10 amino acids. The V end was cut by 7 bases, the J end by 14 bases, with 14 bases between. The germline CDR1 and CDR2 sequences are MNHNS and SASEGT. CDR3 sequence: CASNLGTAYF. The CDR3 DNA follows: TGTGCCAGCAATCTAGGGACTGCTTACTTC.

In its sample, this clonotype was seen many times. This chain links TRBV27 with TRBJ2-5; 9 bases are a match to TRBD1. The better agreement between TRBJ2-7 and the DNA end casts doubt on the J call. The CDR3 contains 15 residues. Germline CDR1 and CDR2: MNHEY and SMNVEV (reference sequence). In nucleotides, the CDR3 is TGTGCCAGCAGTCAGGGGACAGGGAAGACCTACGAGCAGTACTTC. This codes for CASSQGTGKTYEQYF.

This clonotype was seen at least ten times. The chain joins TRBV10-2 to TRBJ2-5; perhaps TRBD2 as D (7 bases). Germline V gene lookup returns CDR1 WSHSY and CDR2 SAAADI. V shed 8 bases and J shed 7 bases, with 17 bases lying between them. CDR3 length: 13 amino acids. In nucleotides, the CDR3 is TGCGCCAGCGGAGGGGGGGTAGGAGGGACCCAGTACTTC. Translated: CASGGGVGGTQYF.

In its sample, this clonotype was seen many times. This chain links TRBV11-3 with TRBJ2-7; D gene unclear. This CDR3 comprises 12 residues. Trimming pared 4 bases from V and 7 bases from J, leaving 11 bases between. The V gene's germline CDR1 is SGHNT and CDR2 YENEEA. This chain's CDR3 is CASSSPPGEQYF. The CDR3 bases are TGTGCCAGCAGCTCCCCTCCCGGTGAGCAGTACTTC.